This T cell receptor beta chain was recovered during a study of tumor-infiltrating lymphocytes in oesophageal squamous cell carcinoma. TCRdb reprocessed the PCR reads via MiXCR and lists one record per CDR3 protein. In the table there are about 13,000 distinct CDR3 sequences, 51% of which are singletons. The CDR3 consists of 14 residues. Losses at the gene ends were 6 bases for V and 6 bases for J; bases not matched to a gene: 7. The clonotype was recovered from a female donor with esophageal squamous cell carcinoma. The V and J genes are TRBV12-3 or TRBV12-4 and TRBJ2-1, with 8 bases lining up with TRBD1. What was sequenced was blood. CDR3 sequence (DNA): TGTGCCAGCAGCTCGGGACAGGCTTTCAATGAGCAGTTCTTC. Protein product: CASSSGQAFNEQFF.